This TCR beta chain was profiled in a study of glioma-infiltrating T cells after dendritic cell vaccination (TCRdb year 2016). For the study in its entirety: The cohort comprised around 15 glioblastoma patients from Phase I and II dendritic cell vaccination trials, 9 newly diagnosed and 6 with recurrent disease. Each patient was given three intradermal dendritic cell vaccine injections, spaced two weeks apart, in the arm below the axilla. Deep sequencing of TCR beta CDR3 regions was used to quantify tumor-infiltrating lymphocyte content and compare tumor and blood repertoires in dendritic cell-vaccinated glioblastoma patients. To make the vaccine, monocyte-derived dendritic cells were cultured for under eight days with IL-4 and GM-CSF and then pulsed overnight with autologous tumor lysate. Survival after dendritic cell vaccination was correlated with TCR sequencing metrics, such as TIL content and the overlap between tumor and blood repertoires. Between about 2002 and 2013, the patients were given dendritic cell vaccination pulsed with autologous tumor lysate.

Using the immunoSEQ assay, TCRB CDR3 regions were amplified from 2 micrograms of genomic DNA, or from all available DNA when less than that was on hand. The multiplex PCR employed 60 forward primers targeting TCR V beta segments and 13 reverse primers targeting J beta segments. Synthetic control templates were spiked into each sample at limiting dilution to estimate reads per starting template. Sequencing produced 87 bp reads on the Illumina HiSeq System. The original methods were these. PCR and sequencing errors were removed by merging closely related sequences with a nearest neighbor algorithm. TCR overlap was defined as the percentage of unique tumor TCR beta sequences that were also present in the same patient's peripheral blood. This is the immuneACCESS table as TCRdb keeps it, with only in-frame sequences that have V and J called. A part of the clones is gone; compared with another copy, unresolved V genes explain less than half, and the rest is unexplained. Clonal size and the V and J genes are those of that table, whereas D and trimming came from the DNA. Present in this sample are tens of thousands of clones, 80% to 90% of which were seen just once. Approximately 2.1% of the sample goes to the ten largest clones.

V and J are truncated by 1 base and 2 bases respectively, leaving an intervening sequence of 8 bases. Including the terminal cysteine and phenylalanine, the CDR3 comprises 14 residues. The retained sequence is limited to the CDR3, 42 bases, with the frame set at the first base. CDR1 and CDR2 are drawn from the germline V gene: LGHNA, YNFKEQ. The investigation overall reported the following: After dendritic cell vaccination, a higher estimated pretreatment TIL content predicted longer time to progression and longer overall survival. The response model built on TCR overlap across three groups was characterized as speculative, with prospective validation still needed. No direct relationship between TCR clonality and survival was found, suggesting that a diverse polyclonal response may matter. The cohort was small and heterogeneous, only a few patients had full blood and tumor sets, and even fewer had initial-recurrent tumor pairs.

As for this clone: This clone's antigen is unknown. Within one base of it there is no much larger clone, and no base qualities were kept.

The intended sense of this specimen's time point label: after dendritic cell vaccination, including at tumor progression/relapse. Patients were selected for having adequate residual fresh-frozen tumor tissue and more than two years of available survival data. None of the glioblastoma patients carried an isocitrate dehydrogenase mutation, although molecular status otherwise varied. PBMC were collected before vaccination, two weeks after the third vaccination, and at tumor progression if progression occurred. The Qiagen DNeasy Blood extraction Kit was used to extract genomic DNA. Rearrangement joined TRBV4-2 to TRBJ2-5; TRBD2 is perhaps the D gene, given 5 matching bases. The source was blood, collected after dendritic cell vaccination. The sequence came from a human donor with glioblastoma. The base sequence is TGTGCCAGCAGCCAAGGACGGACTCAAGAGACCCAGTACTTC. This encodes CASSQGRTQETQYF.